These 23 T cell receptor beta chains were all obtained from the same sample, sequenced in a study of T cell responses to AZD1222 COVID-19 vaccine (dated by TCRdb to the early 2020s). Libraries were built with the immunoSEQ multiplex PCR assay. TCRdb took over this immuneACCESS table, retaining in-frame rearrangements with V and J assigned. Such tables are incomplete; in checked studies, under half of the missing clones stem from an unresolved V gene, and the remainder is unexplained. Recorded for this sample are 150,000 or so clones; 91% of them occurred a single time. The ten largest clones capture over 1.5% of the sample. The time point label for this specimen denotes: baseline before first vaccination. This material consisted of peripheral blood, taken on day 0 of AZD1222 vaccination. Every receptor here comes from an adult in good health.

The V gene is TRBV3-1 (or the pseudogene TRBV3-2), the J gene TRBJ1-1, with D unresolved. Germline CDR1 is LGHDT and CDR2 is YNNKEL (reference sequence). The CDR3 has 12 residues. With 1 base removed from V and 5 bases from J, the gap between germline ends came to 5 bases. CDR3 loop: CASSQGRTEAFF. Written as DNA, the CDR3 is TGTGCCAGCAGCCAAGGCCGGACTGAAGCTTTCTTT.

V is TRBV27 and J is TRBJ1-3; D unclear. The CDR3 contains 15 residues. Germline V gene sequence: CDR1 MNHEY, CDR2 SMNVEV (reference sequence). The V end was cut by 0 bases, the J end by 0 bases, with 6 bases between. The CDR3 sequence is CASSLSGYSGNTIYF. CDR3 DNA sequence: TGTGCCAGCAGTTTATCGGGGTACTCTGGAAACACCATATATTTT.

V gene TRBV11-2 combines with J gene TRBJ2-7, with 11 bases fitting TRBD2. The V and J ends lost 6 bases and 2 bases, in that order; junction bases with no gene match: 3. The length of the CDR3 is 14 residues. In germline, CDR1 is SGHAT, CDR2 FQNNGV. The CDR3 nucleotides read TGTGCCAGCAGAGAACTAGCGGGAGCCTACGAGCAGTACTTC. It translates to CASRELAGAYEQYF.

Only one count was recorded for this clone. The chain uses TRBV20-1 and TRBJ2-2; TRBD2 matches 10 bases. The CDR3 covers 15 residues. Per germline, CDR1 DFQATT and CDR2 SNEGSKA (reference sequence). The junction had 9 bases not matched to a gene; V was cut back by 3 bases and J by 8 bases. The CDR3 protein is CSASSLAGESGELFF. For the CDR3, the DNA is TGCAGTGCTAGTAGTCTAGCGGGGGAATCAGGGGAGCTGTTTTTT.

The V and J genes are TRBV7-9 and TRBJ1-6, with TRBD1 identical over 9 bases. In germline, CDR1 is SEHNR, CDR2 FQNEAQ (reference sequence). The CDR3 length is 17 residues. Trimming removed 5 bases from V and 3 bases from J; junction bases left unmatched: 8. This chain's CDR3 is CASSRRTGVSYNSPLHF. The CDR3 coding sequence is TGTGCCAGCAGCCGTCGGACAGGGGTGAGCTATAATTCACCCCTCCACTTT.

The chain has TRBV11-3 and TRBJ1-1; no clear D. This CDR3 region has 15 residues. Germline V gene data show CDR1 as SGHNT and CDR2 as YENEEA. Trimming took 0 bases from V and 1 from J, leaving 9 bases between them. The CDR3 DNA reads as TGTGCCAGCAGCTTAGATCCGTCCCCGAACACTGAAGCTTTCTTT. It codes for CASSLDPSPNTEAFF.

The chain uses TRBV2 and TRBJ1-2; D gene uncertain. Per the germline V gene, CDR1 is SNHLY and CDR2 is FYNNEI. Between the trimmed V and J ends, which lost 6 bases and 8 bases, there was a span of 16 bases. The CDR3 is 13 residues long. CDR3 sequence: CASRHEARGGYTF. DNA of the CDR3: TGTGCCAGCAGGCACGAGGCTCGGGGAGGCTACACCTTC.

The chain employs TRBV9 and TRBJ1-1; 7 bases fit TRBD1. CDR3 length: 13 amino acids. V lost 3 bases and J lost 5; bases outside the gene matches: 4. Germline loops: CDR1 SGDLS, CDR2 YYNGEE. Here the CDR3 DNA reads TGTGCCAGCAGCGCCAGACAGGGAACTGAAGCTTTCTTT. This translates into CASSARQGTEAFF.

The chain couples TRBV5-1 to TRBJ2-3; TRBD2 agrees at 9 bases. Germline CDR1 reads SGHRS; CDR2 reads YFSETQ. With V trimmed by 0 bases and J by 3 bases, 5 bases remained unmatched. The CDR3 runs 16 residues. CDR3 sequence reads: CASSLVAAGGTDTQYF. The DNA for the CDR3 is TGCGCCAGCAGCTTGGTTGCAGCGGGGGGAACAGATACGCAGTATTTT.

The rearrangement joins TRBV9 to TRBJ1-3; TRBD1 matches at 8 bases. CDR3 length: 15 amino acids. The V gene's germline CDR1 is SGDLS and CDR2 YYNGEE. V was clipped by 3 bases and J by 2 bases; unmatched bases: 4. CDR3 DNA: TGTGCCAGCAGCGGGAGACAGGGGACTGGAAACACCATATATTTT. This gives the protein CASSGRQGTGNTIYF.

The chain has TRBV18 and TRBJ1-3; tentative D call: TRBD1 (5 bases). The CDR3 covers 16 residues. Trimming took off 4 bases at V and 2 bases at J, with 15 bases between the two ends. Germline V gives CDR1 KGHSH, CDR2 LQKENI. Here the CDR3 reads CASSLSSGPPGNTIYF. As DNA, the CDR3 is TGTGCCAGCTCACTTTCTTCAGGGCCCCCTGGAAACACCATATATTTT.

The chain links TRBV5-1 to TRBJ1-5, with D possibly TRBD1 on 6 matching bases. Germline V lookup: CDR1 SGHRS, CDR2 YFSETQ. The length of the CDR3 is 14 residues. The V gene lost 0 bases and the J gene lost 6 bases, with 10 bases spanning the gap. CDR3 nucleotides: TGCGCCAGCAGCTTGGCGGGGGCAGGTCAGCCCCAGCATTTT. The encoded protein is CASSLAGAGQPQHF.

The chain has TRBV14 and TRBJ1-1, with 8 bases matching TRBD1. The CDR3 extends over 15 amino acids. The V segment lost 0 bases and the J segment 5 bases; nucleotides outside the gene matches: 5. Germline V gene sequence: CDR1 SGHDN, CDR2 FVKESK. CDR3 DNA: TGTGCCAGCAGCCAAGACAGGGGGCGTTGGACTGAAGCTTTCTTT. Protein sequence: CASSQDRGRWTEAFF. The complete variable domain, with remaining parts taken from reference TRBV14 and TRBJ1-1, reads EAGVTQFPSHSVIEKGQTVTLRCDPISGHDNLYWYRRVMGKEIKFLLHFVKESKQDESGMPNNRFLAERTGGTYSTLKVQPAELEDSGVYFCASSQDRGRWTEAFFGQGTRLTVV.

This CDR3 is CASSTGLNYGYTF. In DNA form, the CDR3 reads TGTGCCAGTTCGACAGGGCTCAACTATGGCTACACCTTC. This rearrangement joins TRBV12-3 or TRBV12-4 to TRBJ1-2, with TRBD1 matching over 7 bases. The V gene end was trimmed by 9 bases and the J gene end by 2 bases; junction bases not matched to a gene: 6. This CDR3 is built from 13 residues.

The chain employs TRBV7-2 and TRBJ1-5, with D unclear. The CDR3 length is 15 residues. V was pared by 2 bases and J by 4 bases, with 12 bases between. CDR1 and CDR2 from the germline V gene are SGHTA and FQGNSA. CDR3 DNA sequence: TGTGCCAGCAGCTTAAACAGCGGCACAAATCAGCCCCAGCATTTT. Its protein product is CASSLNSGTNQPQHF.

The rearrangement joins TRBV5-6 to TRBJ1-2; D uncertain. Trimming removed 2 bases from V and 8 bases from J, with 25 bases in between. This CDR3 contains 17 residues. The germline CDR1 and CDR2 sequences are SGHDT and YYEEEE. CDR3 bases: TGTGCCAGCAGCTTCGGGCTTTCGGCAGCCCCCGGACGAGGCTACACCTTC. This gives the protein CASSFGLSAAPGRGYTF.

The chain uses TRBV19 and TRBJ1-2, with unresolved D. CDR3 size: 13 residues. The V gene lost 5 bases and the J gene lost 6 bases, with 13 bases spanning the gap. Germline CDR1 and CDR2: LNHDA and SQIVND (reference sequence). CDR3 DNA: TGTGCCAGTAGTTTGTGGAGGGATGATGGCTACACCTTC. Encoded protein: CASSLWRDDGYTF.

The chain joins TRBV4-1 to TRBJ2-5; D not resolved. The CDR3 totals 12 residues. Trimming cost V 0 bases and J 4 bases, with 3 bases left between them. Germline CDR1 is MGHRA and CDR2 is YSYEKL. CDR3: CASSQDSETQYF. For the CDR3, the DNA is TGCGCCAGCAGCCAAGATTCAGAGACCCAGTACTTC.

This clone was recorded once. This chain links TRBV28 with TRBJ2-2; D unclear. The CDR3 spans 12 residues. The germline CDR1 and CDR2 sequences are MDHEN and SYDVKM. Trimming pared 2 bases from V and 11 bases from J, leaving 9 bases between. The CDR3 sequence is CASSLDQFELFF. Here the CDR3 DNA reads TGTGCCAGCAGTTTAGATCAGTTCGAGCTGTTTTTT.

This clone appeared once. The chain employs TRBV5-1 and TRBJ2-1, with TRBD2 matching 14 bases. There are 20 residues in the CDR3. The trim removed 4 bases at V and 0 bases at J, leaving 12 bases unmatched. Germline V gene sequence: CDR1 SGHRS, CDR2 YFSETQ. The CDR3, as DNA: TGCGCCAGCAGCCCGGGACGGACTAGCGGGGGGCTAAGCTCCTACAATGAGCAGTTCTTC. As protein: CASSPGRTSGGLSSYNEQFF.

The chain has TRBV19 and TRBJ1-6; D perhaps matches TRBD1 (6 bases). Trimming pared 5 bases from V and 11 bases from J, leaving 25 bases between. Germline V gives CDR1 LNHDA, CDR2 SQIVND (reference sequence). CDR3 length: 17 residues. This chain's CDR3 is CASSLVRTVTSKAPLHF. The CDR3 coding sequence is TGTGCCAGTAGTCTTGTACGGACAGTCACCTCAAAGGCACCCCTCCACTTT.

J is TRBJ1-6 and V is TRBV4-3; 9 bases line up with TRBD1. CDR3 length equals 17 residues. The germline CDR1 and CDR2 sequences are LGHNA and YSLEER. V lost 3 bases to trimming and J lost 8 bases; unmatched junction nucleotides: 11. The CDR3 here is CASSHQLTGGSDSPLHF. The CDR3 region has the DNA TGCGCCAGCAGCCACCAACTAACAGGGGGCTCCGATTCACCCCTCCACTTT.

This clone occurred a few times. This chain connects TRBV2 to TRBJ1-1; no definite D call. V dropped 7 bases and J dropped 1 base, with 19 bases sitting between them. The CDR3 extends over 16 amino acids. Per germline, CDR1 SNHLY and CDR2 FYNNEI. The CDR3 DNA is TGTGCCAGCACTTACTACAGTACCCCTAAGAACACTGAAGCTTTCTTT. Its protein product is CASTYYSTPKNTEAFF.